The 24 T cell receptor beta chains given below trace back to one sample, sequenced in a study of T cell responses to AZD1222 COVID-19 vaccine. Clones were read by immunoSEQ multiplex PCR, and TCRdb kept only the in-frame ones, dropping some. The sample consists of around 150,000 clones, roughly 94% of them appearing once. The starting material was peripheral blood, obtained on day 0 of AZD1222 vaccination. The receptors originated from an adult in good health.

V is TRBV18 and J is TRBJ2-7, with D tentatively TRBD1 (5 bases). V shed 3 bases and J shed 2 bases, with 11 bases lying between them. The germline gives CDR1 KGHSH, CDR2 LQKENI. There are 14 residues in the CDR3. CDR3 nucleotides: TGTGCCAGCTCACCGTCAGGGTCCGCCTACGAGCAGTACGTC. This sequence encodes CASSPSGSAYEQYV.

The count of this clone is one. V and J are TRBV7-3 and TRBJ1-3; the D is unclear. From germline, CDR1 is SGHTA and CDR2 FQGTGA. The CDR3 is 13 residues long. V gave up 4 bases and J gave up 3 bases, with 7 bases separating them. CDR3 DNA sequence: TGTGCCAGCAGCTCGGGCTATGGAAACACCATATATTTT. Translated, it gives CASSSGYGNTIYF.

The chain couples TRBV5-1 to TRBJ1-2; perhaps TRBD1 as D (6 bases). The CDR3 consists of 14 residues. Between the trimmed V and J ends, which lost 0 bases and 5 bases, there was a span of 11 bases. Germline assignment: CDR1 SGHRS and CDR2 YFSETQ. The CDR3 loop is CASSLVVQGYGYTF. The DNA of the CDR3 is TGCGCCAGCAGCTTGGTTGTACAGGGATATGGCTACACCTTC.

This clone has only a few counts. The chain carries TRBV20-1 and TRBJ1-2; no clear D. The CDR3 sequence is 10 residues long. Germline lookup yields CDR1 DFQATT and CDR2 SNEGSKA (reference sequence). The ends were cut back, 0 bases at V and 6 bases at J, with 2 bases in the middle. The CDR3 is CSARDDGYTF. CDR3 in DNA: TGCAGTGCTAGAGATGATGGCTACACCTTC.

J is TRBJ1-1 and V is TRBV28; D might be TRBD1 (5 bases). V shed 5 bases and J shed 0 bases, with 10 bases lying between them. The CDR3 extends over 14 amino acids. Looked up from germline, CDR1 is MDHEN and CDR2 is SYDVKM. The CDR3 is CASSGDGLNTEAFF. DNA of the CDR3: TGTGCCAGCAGTGGGGACGGATTGAACACTGAAGCTTTCTTT. Using reference TRBV28 and TRBJ1-1 for the parts outside the CDR3, the full variable domain is DVKVTQSSRYLVKRTGEKVFLECVQDMDHENMFWYRQDPGLGLRLIYFSYDVKMKEKGDIPEGYSVSREKKERFSLILESASTNQTSMYLCASSGDGLNTEAFFGQGTRLTVV.

The DNA of the CDR3 is TGTGCCATAACATCCGGGACAGGGGCCCTCTATGGCTACACCTTC. This gives the protein CAITSGTGALYGYTF. V is TRBV10-3 and J is TRBJ1-2; TRBD1 matches 10 bases. Looked up from germline, CDR1 is ENHRY and CDR2 is SYGVKD. V was pared by 9 bases and J by 4 bases, with 11 bases of the junction left unmatched. The length of the CDR3 is 15 residues.

The rearrangement uses TRBV19 and TRBJ2-1; D perhaps matches TRBD1 (6 bases). Germline CDR1 is LNHDA and CDR2 is SQIVND (reference sequence). With 5 bases removed from V and 6 bases from J, the gap between germline ends came to 11 bases. CDR3 length: 13 residues. The chain's CDR3 is CASSATGPNEQFF. The CDR3 DNA is TGTGCCAGTAGTGCGACAGGTCCCAATGAGCAGTTCTTC.

The chain is built from TRBV7-9 and TRBJ1-1; 10 bases fit TRBD1. The V segment lost 5 bases and the J segment 3 bases; nucleotides outside the gene matches: 18. This CDR3 spans 19 amino acids. CDR1 and CDR2 (germline): SEHNR, FQNEAQ (reference sequence). CDR3: CASSQRTSRDRGRYTEAFF. In DNA, the CDR3 is TGTGCCAGCAGCCAGCGTACTTCCCGGGACAGGGGAAGGTACACTGAAGCTTTCTTT.

The chain links TRBV6-2 or TRBV6-3 to TRBJ1-5, with 9 positions matching TRBD1. The length of the CDR3 is 15 residues. After removal of 6 bases from V and 0 bases from J, the junction contained 3 bases not matched to a gene. Per germline, CDR1 MNHEY and CDR2 SVGEGT. The CDR3 DNA reads TGTGCCAGCAGCTGGGACAGGGTTAGCAATCAGCCCCAGCATTTT. Translated: CASSWDRVSNQPQHF.

In this sample, this clone is medium-sized (0.01 to 0.1%). The chain carries TRBV5-6 and TRBJ1-2; unclear D gene. V was trimmed by 0 bases and J by 2 bases, leaving 5 bases between them. Germline V gene sequence: CDR1 SGHDT, CDR2 YYEEEE. The CDR3 length is 13 residues. In nucleotides, the CDR3 is TGTGCCAGCAGCTTGGCCGTAAACTATGGCTACACCTTC. It translates to CASSLAVNYGYTF.

V is TRBV4-1 and J is TRBJ1-2; the D is unclear. Looked up from germline, CDR1 is MGHRA and CDR2 is YSYEKL. V gave up 6 bases and J gave up 0 bases, with 11 bases separating them. The CDR3 is 14 residues long. CDR3: CASSPPGANYGYTF. The CDR3 DNA reads TGCGCCAGCAGTCCCCCCGGGGCTAACTATGGCTACACCTTC.

This clone has a handful of counts. The chain combines TRBV2 with TRBJ1-5; D is ambiguous. CDR1 is SNHLY, CDR2 FYNNEI, per germline. The length of the CDR3 is 15 residues. The V end lost 1 base, the J end lost 7 bases, and 14 bases lay between the germline ends. The CDR3 DNA follows: TGTGCCAGCAGTGAAGGGGAGGCATACGGCCAGCCCCAGCATTTT. Translated: CASSEGEAYGQPQHF.

This rearrangement joins TRBV2 to TRBJ1-2, with D tentatively TRBD1 (6 bases). The CDR3 has 13 residues. Trimming pared 4 bases from V and 4 bases from J, leaving 10 bases between. Germline V gives CDR1 SNHLY, CDR2 FYNNEI. The CDR3 nucleotides are TGTGCCAGCAGTGCACAGACAGGCTATGGCTACACCTTC. Encoded protein: CASSAQTGYGYTF.

As for this clone: Distinct nucleotide sequences in the sample also encode this CDR3. In DNA, the CDR3 is TGTGCCAGCAGTGACTCAGCGGGAGGGCCCGGGGAGCTGTTTTTT. This gives the protein CASSDSAGGPGELFF. The chain is built from TRBV6-4 and TRBJ2-2; TRBD2 matches 10 bases. V lost 0 bases to trimming and J lost 6 bases; unmatched junction nucleotides: 1. The CDR3 has 15 residues. The V gene's germline CDR1 is MRHNA and CDR2 SNTAGT.

V usage is TRBV6-2 or TRBV6-3 and J usage is TRBJ1-6; D remains unclear. V lost 2 bases and J lost 8, with 10 bases in between. CDR3 size: 14 residues. The germline gives CDR1 MNHEY, CDR2 SVGEGT. The CDR3 loop is CASSYGGFDSPLHF. DNA for the CDR3: TGTGCCAGCAGTTACGGTGGGTTTGATTCACCCCTCCACTTT.

V and J are TRBV7-9 and TRBJ1-2, with D perhaps TRBD1 (5 bases). This CDR3 has 13 residues. V was pared by 5 bases and J by 4 bases, with 11 bases between. Germline values: CDR1 SEHNR, CDR2 FQNEAQ (reference sequence). The CDR3 here is CASSQQGPYGYTF. Written as DNA, the CDR3 is TGTGCCAGCAGCCAGCAGGGTCCCTATGGCTACACCTTC.

The V call is TRBV3-1 (or the pseudogene TRBV3-2), the J call TRBJ2-5, with 8 bases lining up with TRBD1. Germline V gene data show CDR1 as LGHDT and CDR2 as YNNKEL (reference sequence). This CDR3 has 15 residues. Losses at the gene ends were 5 bases for V and 7 bases for J; bases not matched to a gene: 12. CDR3 residues: CASSLWTGIDGTQYF. The DNA for the CDR3 is TGTGCCAGCAGCTTATGGACAGGGATCGATGGGACCCAGTACTTC.

This clone showed up just once. The chain links TRBV7-9 to TRBJ2-3, with TRBD2 identical over 8 bases. The CDR3 covers 17 residues. Germline CDR1 SEHNR, CDR2 FQNEAQ (reference sequence). J was trimmed by 2 bases and V by 4 bases; bases with no gene match: 11. The CDR3 sequence: CASSSPAGVLPTDTQYF. CDR3 coding DNA: TGTGCCAGCAGCTCTCCAGCGGGAGTTTTGCCCACAGATACGCAGTATTTT.

This clone was recorded once. The genes are TRBV5-1 and TRBJ1-1, with 7 bases identical to TRBD1. Germline V lookup: CDR1 SGHRS, CDR2 YFSETQ. V shed 4 bases, J shed 0 bases, and the junction held 6 bases outside the gene matches. The CDR3 is 15 residues long. The CDR3 bases are TGCGCCAGCAGCCTGGGACAGCCGTTGAACACTGAAGCTTTCTTT. Translation gives CASSLGQPLNTEAFF.

The chain recombines TRBV7-7 with TRBJ2-3; 7 positions match TRBD2. V lost 5 bases, J lost 0 bases, and 5 bases stayed unmatched. CDR1 and CDR2 from the germline V gene are SSHAT and FNYEAQ (reference sequence). The CDR3 runs 15 residues. The CDR3 DNA follows: TGTGCCAGCAGCCTAAGCGGGGTTAGCACAGATACGCAGTATTTT. Amino acid sequence: CASSLSGVSTDTQYF.

The chain combines TRBV7-2 with TRBJ1-3; D is unclear. The CDR3 is made up of 12 amino acids. CDR1 and CDR2 (germline): SGHTA, FQGNSA. Trimming took off 5 bases at V and 7 bases at J, with 9 bases between the two ends. The CDR3 DNA is TGTGCCAGCAGCCTTGAGATCAACACCATATATTTT. Protein: CASSLEINTIYF.

The V gene is TRBV28, the J gene TRBJ2-5; weak D call: TRBD1 (6 bases). This CDR3 comprises 13 residues. Germline V gene sequence: CDR1 MDHEN, CDR2 SYDVKM. Deletions cut 3 bases from V and 2 bases from J, with 7 bases between. The CDR3 sequence: CASSFTGQETQYF. Here the CDR3 DNA reads TGTGCCAGCAGTTTCACAGGGCAAGAGACCCAGTACTTC. The whole variable domain, remainder taken from reference TRBV28 and TRBJ2-5, is DVKVTQSSRYLVKRTGEKVFLECVQDMDHENMFWYRQDPGLGLRLIYFSYDVKMKEKGDIPEGYSVSREKKERFSLILESASTNQTSMYLCASSFTGQETQYFGPGTRLLVL.

This clone was detected once. The J gene is TRBJ1-1, the V gene TRBV30; no definite D call. Germline values: CDR1 GTSNPN, CDR2 SVGIG (reference sequence). With 8 bases removed from V and 4 bases from J, the gap between germline ends came to 20 bases. This CDR3 has 14 residues. The CDR3, as DNA: TGTGCCGTTCAAGAAGGGCTCCGAGGCACTGAAGCTTTCTTT. Encoded protein: CAVQEGLRGTEAFF.

This chain connects TRBV9 to TRBJ1-3, with D unresolved. The CDR3 runs to 13 residues. V lost 3 bases to trimming and J lost 8 bases, with 12 bases between them. The germline gives CDR1 SGDLS, CDR2 YYNGEE. The DNA for the CDR3 is TGTGCCAGCAGCGGTGGATCCTCGGACACCATATATTTT. Protein sequence: CASSGGSSDTIYF.